This T cell receptor (beta chain) is from a study of patients and donors after allogeneic stem cell transplantation. V shed 7 bases and J 4 bases; nucleotides not matched to a gene: 11. Germline V gene sequence: CDR1 SQVTM, CDR2 ANQGSEA. This CDR3 has 15 residues. This clonotype was seen more than once but under ten times. TCRdb independently ran MiXCR on the RT-PCR reads; one entry per CDR3 protein. This table has hundreds of thousands of distinct CDR3 sequences, roughly 16% appearing once. This clonotype was obtained from a human donor who was either an allogeneic HSCT recipient or a stem cell or donor lymphocyte infusion donor (not recorded which). It is not recorded whose cells these are; they may come from a transplant donor. This rearrangement joins TRBV29-1 to TRBJ2-2; 8 bases line up with TRBD1. Sequencing was done on a sample of blood, either unsorted or a sorted T cell fraction (not recorded which). CDR3: CSANDAGGGTGELFF. DNA of the CDR3: TGCAGCGCCAACGACGCAGGGGGCGGCACCGGGGAGCTGTTTTTT.